Below, 25 T cell receptor beta chains from the same sample are listed, as sequenced in a study of identical twins. MiXCR was run by TCRdb on the 5' RACE reads, yielding one entry per CDR3 protein. The sample yields 500,000 or so distinct CDR3 sequences, under 25% seen once. These sequences were also reported in another study, on T cells expressing NK-cell markers.

Sequences were obtained from CD4+ T cells sorted from blood. These receptors came from a woman aged 18-29 years in good health.

V and J are TRBV29-1 and TRBJ2-7, with D unclear. This CDR3 region has 13 residues. Trimming took off 6 bases at V and 3 bases at J, with 15 bases between the two ends. CDR1 and CDR2 (germline): SQVTM, ANQGSEA. The chain's CDR3 is CSVSGPRGYEQYF. The CDR3 DNA sequence: TGCAGCGTATCAGGTCCAAGAGGCTACGAGCAGTACTTC.

In its sample, this clonotype was seen once. The chain links TRBV2 to TRBJ2-1, with D perhaps being TRBD1 or TRBD2 (5 bases each). The V gene lost 5 bases and the J gene lost 5 bases, with 7 bases spanning the gap. Per the germline V gene, CDR1 is SNHLY and CDR2 is FYNNEI. CDR3 length: 12 residues. CDR3 residues: CASSWDDNEQFF. The CDR3 bases are TGTGCCAGCAGTTGGGACGACAATGAGCAGTTCTTC. Based on the CDR3 plus reference TRBV2 and TRBJ2-1, the full variable domain is EPEVTQTPSHQVTQMGQEVILRCVPISNHLYFYWYRQILGQKVEFLVSFYNNEISEKSEIFDDQFSVERPDGSNFTLKIRSTKLEDSAMYFCASSWDDNEQFFGPGTRLTVL.

This clonotype was counted only a few times. As DNA, the CDR3 is TGTGCCATCAGTGTAGATGGCTTTAACTATGGCTACACCTTC. Translation: CAISVDGFNYGYTF. The V and J genes are TRBV10-3 and TRBJ1-2; D gene unclear. In germline, CDR1 is ENHRY, CDR2 SYGVKD. CDR3 length: 14 amino acids. V lost 4 bases and J 1 base, leaving 10 bases between the germline ends.

The chain's CDR3 is CSARSGGTSTDTQYF. The CDR3 DNA sequence: TGCAGTGCTAGGAGTGGCGGGACTAGCACAGATACGCAGTATTTT. The gene calls are TRBV20-1 and TRBJ2-3; possibly TRBD2 for D (6 bases). Germline V lookup: CDR1 DFQATT, CDR2 SNEGSKA (reference sequence). The CDR3 extends over 15 amino acids. Deletions cut 3 bases from V and 0 bases from J, with 13 bases between.

This clonotype came up a few times. The rearrangement joins TRBV6-2 or TRBV6-3 to TRBJ2-1; 16 nucleotides match TRBD2. The CDR3 runs 18 residues. The V gene's germline CDR1 is MNHEY and CDR2 SVGEGT. V dropped 7 bases and J dropped 4; count of bases not matched to a gene: 10. Written as DNA, the CDR3 is TGTGCCAGCACCAAAGGGGGACTAGCGGGAGGGAGGTACAATGAGCAGTTCTTC. It is translated as CASTKGGLAGGRYNEQFF.

The DNA of the CDR3 is TGCGCCAGCAGCCAAACGGGGGCGTGGTATGGCTACACCTTC. Protein product: CASSQTGAWYGYTF. This chain uses TRBV4-3 with TRBJ1-2; possibly TRBD1 for D (6 bases). V lost 2 bases and J lost 5, with 12 bases in between. CDR3 length equals 14 residues. CDR1 and CDR2 (germline): LGHNA, YSLEER.

This clonotype was picked up a small number of times. This chain uses TRBV28 with TRBJ1-2; 9 bases agree with TRBD1. Germline V gives CDR1 MDHEN, CDR2 SYDVKM. J was trimmed by 7 bases and V by 11 bases; bases with no gene match: 14. This CDR3 has 14 residues. This CDR3 reads CAAHTLQGAPGYTF. Here the CDR3 DNA reads TGTGCCGCTCATACTCTACAGGGGGCGCCTGGCTACACCTTC.

This clonotype was picked up a small number of times. V usage is TRBV20-1 and J usage is TRBJ1-5; D might be TRBD1 (5 bases). CDR3 length: 14 residues. The V gene lost 5 bases and the J gene lost 4 bases, with 15 bases spanning the gap. Germline-derived CDR1 and CDR2 are DFQATT and SNEGSKA (reference sequence). The CDR3 DNA is TGCAGTGCTGGGGATTGGGAGGGGAATCAGCCCCAGCATTTT. This codes for CSAGDWEGNQPQHF.

The J gene is TRBJ1-1, the V gene TRBV9, with D hard to call. The CDR3 has 13 residues. Germline values: CDR1 SGDLS, CDR2 YYNGEE. Trimming shortened V by 8 bases and J by 0 bases, and 11 bases separated the two germline ends. CDR3 DNA sequence: TGTGCCAGTGCCGGGGAGGTGAACACTGAAGCTTTCTTT. This sequence encodes CASAGEVNTEAFF.

This clonotype was observed a handful of times. V usage is TRBV7-6 and J usage is TRBJ2-1; unclear D gene. Germline CDR1 SGHVS, CDR2 FNYEAQ. The CDR3 length is 16 residues. V was clipped by 4 bases and J by 6 bases, with 19 bases between them. CDR3 bases: TGTGCCAGCAGCTCACGAAGCGAACATACACGCAATGAGCAGTTCTTC. Translating it yields CASSSRSEHTRNEQFF.

J is TRBJ2-1 and V is TRBV12-3 or TRBV12-4; 16 bases agree with TRBD2. This CDR3 contains 17 residues. J lost 6 bases, V lost 4 bases, and 6 bases had no gene match. This chain's CDR3 is CASSSGTSGRAVNEQFF. As DNA, the CDR3 is TGTGCCAGCAGTTCCGGGACTAGCGGGAGGGCCGTCAATGAGCAGTTCTTC.

The chain joins TRBV7-2 to TRBJ2-1; no clear D gene. The germline V gene has CDR1 SGHTA and CDR2 FQGNSA. V was trimmed by 3 bases and J by 8 bases, leaving 5 bases between them. The CDR3 is 11 residues long. In DNA form, the CDR3 reads TGTGCCAGCAGCTTCAACGATGAGCAGTTCTTC. Translated, it gives CASSFNDEQFF. Complete variable domain (other parts from reference TRBV7-2 and TRBJ2-1): GAGVSQSPSNKVTEKGKDVELRCDPISGHTALYWYRQSLGQGLEFLIYFQGNSAPDKSGLPSDRFSAERTGGSVSTLTIQRTQQEDSAVYLCASSFNDEQFFGPGTRLTVL.

The V gene is TRBV28, the J gene TRBJ1-2, with D possibly TRBD1 on 5 matching bases. This CDR3 spans 14 amino acids. Germline lookup yields CDR1 MDHEN and CDR2 SYDVKM. Trimming shortened V by 7 bases and J by 1 base, and 13 bases separated the two germline ends. CDR3 loop: CASKVGGDNYGYTF. CDR3 sequence (DNA): TGTGCCAGCAAAGTAGGAGGGGATAACTATGGCTACACCTTC.

The sample holds a few counts of this clonotype. The gene calls are TRBV7-9 and TRBJ2-2; D is undetermined. The germline gives CDR1 SEHNR, CDR2 FQNEAQ (reference sequence). V lost 1 base, J lost 3 bases, and 6 bases lay in between. The CDR3 is made up of 14 amino acids. This chain's CDR3 is CASSLGGHTGELFF. The CDR3 DNA follows: TGTGCCAGCAGCTTAGGAGGCCACACCGGGGAGCTGTTTTTT.

The chain combines TRBV29-1 with TRBJ2-5; tentative D call: TRBD2 (5 bases). With 7 bases removed from V and 2 bases from J, the gap between germline ends came to 14 bases. Germline loops: CDR1 SQVTM, CDR2 ANQGSEA. CDR3 length equals 13 residues. The CDR3 DNA sequence: TGCAGCGCCCGCGAGGGCGGTCAAGAGACCCAGTACTTC. Residues: CSAREGGQETQYF.

This clonotype has a count of ten or more. The chain couples TRBV7-9 to TRBJ2-2; 11 bases line up with TRBD1. The V segment lost 5 bases and the J segment 6 bases; nucleotides outside the gene matches: 8. This CDR3 region has 16 residues. Germline loops: CDR1 SEHNR, CDR2 FQNEAQ (reference sequence). The CDR3 bases are TGTGCCAGCAGCGCCGGGGACAGGGGGATGGCCGGGGAGCTGTTTTTT. It is translated as CASSAGDRGMAGELFF.

This sequence joins TRBV5-1 and TRBJ2-7, with TRBD2 matching over 9 bases. V trimming: 0 bases; J trimming: 12 bases; junction bases outside the gene matches: 4. Germline CDR1 is SGHRS and CDR2 is YFSETQ. This CDR3 comprises 12 residues. This chain's CDR3 is CASSLDSGRMYF. For the CDR3, the DNA is TGCGCCAGCAGCTTGGATAGCGGGAGAATGTACTTC.

The chain combines TRBV12-3 or TRBV12-4 with TRBJ2-7; no clear D gene. This CDR3 spans 12 amino acids. The V gene lost 5 bases and the J gene lost 2 bases, with 7 bases spanning the gap. CDR3 nucleotide sequence: TGTGCCAGCAGTAAGGAAGCCTACGAGCAGTACTTC. The encoded protein is CASSKEAYEQYF.

This clonotype has just a few counts. The V gene is TRBV20-1, the J gene TRBJ2-7; D unclear. From germline, CDR1 is DFQATT and CDR2 SNEGSKA (reference sequence). This CDR3 has 10 residues. Trimming pared 1 base from V and 6 bases from J, leaving 4 bases between. CDR3 amino acids: CSARGGEQYF. The CDR3, as DNA: TGCAGTGCTAGAGGCGGCGAGCAGTACTTC.

V and J are TRBV7-8 and TRBJ1-1; the D gene is possibly TRBD1 (5 bases). V dropped 5 bases and J dropped 5 bases, with 15 bases sitting between them. Per germline, CDR1 SGHVS and CDR2 FQNEAQ. The CDR3 runs to 14 residues. The CDR3 DNA reads as TGTGCCAGCAGCCTAGGCGGGGACTCAACTGAAGCTTTCTTT. Protein: CASSLGGDSTEAFF.

This clonotype turned up a few times. This chain uses TRBV5-6 with TRBJ1-6, with D possibly being TRBD1 (5 bases). V dropped 4 bases and J dropped 7 bases, with 12 bases sitting between them. The CDR3 loop spans 14 amino acids. CDR1 is SGHDT, CDR2 YYEEEE, per germline. The CDR3 here is CASSRGGMNSPLHF. The CDR3 nucleotides are TGTGCCAGCAGCCGTGGGGGTATGAATTCACCCCTCCACTTT.

The V and J genes are TRBV12-3 or TRBV12-4 and TRBJ1-1; D gene uncertain. The CDR3 runs 13 residues. Trimming took off 2 bases at V and 3 bases at J, with 7 bases between the two ends. The CDR3 coding sequence is TGTGCCAGCAGTTTAAAAGTTTACACTGAAGCTTTCTTT. This encodes CASSLKVYTEAFF.

Only a few counts were recorded for this clonotype. The rearrangement uses TRBV20-1 and TRBJ1-1; 7 bases match TRBD1. The CDR3 length is 12 residues. The V gene end was trimmed by 3 bases and the J gene end by 12 bases; junction bases not matched to a gene: 10. Germline V gene lookup returns CDR1 DFQATT and CDR2 SNEGSKA (reference sequence). The CDR3 spells CSASRGQVDTFF. CDR3 sequence (DNA): TGCAGTGCTAGCCGAGGACAGGTTGATACTTTCTTT.

A few counts support this clonotype. The V gene is TRBV5-1, the J gene TRBJ1-1; D is uncertain. Germline loops: CDR1 SGHRS, CDR2 YFSETQ. The CDR3 covers 15 residues. The ends were cut back, 4 bases at V and 0 bases at J, with 13 bases in the middle. CDR3: CASSATVGVNTEAFF. The CDR3 DNA reads TGCGCCAGCAGCGCCACGGTCGGCGTGAACACTGAAGCTTTCTTT.

This clonotype appeared a few times. The gene calls are TRBV29-1 and TRBJ1-5; D is uncertain. The V and J ends lost 4 bases and 4 bases respectively, with 8 bases between them. The germline V gene encodes CDR1 SQVTM and CDR2 ANQGSEA. CDR3 length: 12 amino acids. The CDR3 DNA is TGCAGCGTTGGAACGGAAAATCAGCCCCAGCATTTT. This translates into CSVGTENQPQHF.